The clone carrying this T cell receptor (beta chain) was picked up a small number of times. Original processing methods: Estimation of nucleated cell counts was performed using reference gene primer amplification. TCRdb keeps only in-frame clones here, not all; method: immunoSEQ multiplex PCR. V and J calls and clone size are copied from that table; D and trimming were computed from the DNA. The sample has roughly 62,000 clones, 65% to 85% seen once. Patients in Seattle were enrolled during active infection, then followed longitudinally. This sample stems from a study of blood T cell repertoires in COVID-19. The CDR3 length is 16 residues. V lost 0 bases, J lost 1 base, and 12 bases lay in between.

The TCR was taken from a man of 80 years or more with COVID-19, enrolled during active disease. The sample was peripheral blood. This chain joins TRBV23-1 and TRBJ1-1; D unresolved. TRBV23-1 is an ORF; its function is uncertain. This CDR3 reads CASSQSVGWRNTEAFF. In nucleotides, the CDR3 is TGCGCCAGCAGTCAATCGGTTGGGTGGAGGAACACTGAAGCTTTCTTT.